What follows are 31 T cell receptor beta chains derived from one specimen sequenced in a study of blood T cell repertoires in COVID-19 (dated by TCRdb to the early 2020s). Libraries were built with the immunoSEQ multiplex PCR assay. The source is immuneACCESS, and TCRdb retained only in-frame sequences with V and J called. Part of the clones is not carried over; for the studies checked, unresolved V genes explain less than half of this, and the remainder is unexplained. The sample table records about 130,000 clones; approximately 89% of these occur just once. About a tenth of the sample is in the top ten clones. Sequenced input: peripheral blood. Source of these receptors: a man aged 50 to 60 with acute or convalescent COVID-19.

J is TRBJ1-1 and V is TRBV12-2; TRBD1, as called in the table, went unchecked against the DNA. TRBV12-2 is termed a pseudogene. CDR3 length: 16 amino acids. The chain's CDR3 is CASRHVPTRQRNGAFF. The CDR3 bases are TGTGCAAGTCGTCACGTACCAACGAGACAAAGGAACGGAGCTTTCTTT.

V usage is TRBV10-2 and J usage is TRBJ2-2, with D tentatively TRBD2 (6 bases). Trimming took off 10 bases at V and 0 bases at J, with 12 bases between the two ends. In germline, CDR1 is WSHSY, CDR2 SAAADI. CDR3 length: 14 amino acids. The DNA for the CDR3 is TGCGCCACCCAGTGGGGGGCGAACACCGGGGAGCTGTTTTTT. Translated, it gives CATQWGANTGELFF.

The chain employs TRBV7-2 and TRBJ2-7; the match to TRBD2 covers 8 bases. V lost 8 bases to trimming and J lost 3 bases; unmatched junction nucleotides: 9. This CDR3 region has 14 residues. Germline loops: CDR1 SGHTA, CDR2 FQGNSA. CDR3 in DNA: TGTGCCAGCTCTGCCTCCGGGACTAGCTACGAGCAGTACTTC. It is translated as CASSASGTSYEQYF.

This clone was seen a single time. The chain couples TRBV7-2 to TRBJ2-3; 7 bases are shared with TRBD2. Germline CDR1 SGHTA, CDR2 FQGNSA. The CDR3 extends over 16 amino acids. The V gene end was trimmed by 5 bases and the J gene end by 1 base; junction bases not matched to a gene: 9. The CDR3 here is CASSPQSGGGTDTQYF. DNA of the CDR3: TGTGCCAGCAGCCCTCAGTCGGGGGGAGGCACAGATACGCAGTATTTT.

CDR3 DNA: TGTGCCAGCAGTTCCACCCGGCGACTCGCCAGCACAGATACGCAGTATTTT. Encoded protein: CASSSTRRLASTDTQYF. V is TRBV27 and J is TRBJ2-3; D call uncertain. Germline CDR1 and CDR2: MNHEY and SMNVEV (reference sequence). Trimming stripped 4 bases from V and 0 bases from J, with 17 bases between. The CDR3 is 17 amino acids.

The gene calls are TRBV19 and TRBJ1-6, with TRBD1 as a possible D gene (5 bases). V shed 3 bases and J shed 1 base, with 7 bases lying between them. Germline-derived CDR1 and CDR2 are LNHDA and SQIVND (reference sequence). The CDR3 length is 15 residues. The CDR3 DNA reads TGTGCCAGTAGTATGGGGGGTTCCTATAATTCACCCCTCCACTTT. This codes for CASSMGGSYNSPLHF.

The genes are TRBV6-4 and TRBJ1-2; maybe TRBD1 (6 bases). CDR3 size: 13 residues. Between the trimmed V and J ends, which lost 2 bases and 8 bases, there was a span of 12 bases. CDR1 MRHNA and CDR2 SNTAGT come from the germline V gene. Here the CDR3 reads CASSDPQGWGYTF. The CDR3 DNA follows: TGTGCCAGCAGTGACCCCCAGGGGTGGGGCTACACCTTC.

Points on this clone: The sample contains more than one DNA sequence encoding this CDR3. This chain links TRBV6-5 with TRBJ1-1, with D possibly TRBD1 on 6 matching bases. The V and J ends lost 2 bases and 0 bases respectively, with 7 bases between them. This CDR3 has 14 amino acids. Germline V gene sequence: CDR1 MNHEY, CDR2 SVGAGI. The CDR3 DNA reads as TGTGCCAGCAGTTACCAGGGGCTGAACACTGAAGCTTTCTTT. Translated: CASSYQGLNTEAFF.

The rearrangement links TRBV30 to TRBJ1-6; 9 bases map to TRBD1. The V segment lost 4 bases and the J segment 10 bases; nucleotides outside the gene matches: 8. This CDR3 region has 14 residues. Germline CDR1 GTSNPN, CDR2 SVGIG (reference sequence). DNA for the CDR3: TGTGCCTGGAACAAGGGGACAGGGCGGTCACCCCTCCACTTT. Its translation: CAWNKGTGRSPLHF.

V usage is TRBV7-9 and J usage is TRBJ1-1, with a tentative D call TRBD1 (5 bases). The length of the CDR3 is 13 residues. Germline CDR1 is SEHNR and CDR2 is FQNEAQ (reference sequence). The germline V and J ends were trimmed by 11 bases and 0 bases, with 13 bases remaining between them. The CDR3 sequence is CAGGSFMNTEAFF. CDR3 DNA sequence: TGTGCCGGGGGGTCATTCATGAACACTGAAGCTTTCTTT.

The genes are TRBV13 and TRBJ2-3, with D possibly matching TRBD2 (5 bases). The CDR3 has 14 amino acids. The germline V gene encodes CDR1 PRHDT and CDR2 FYEKMQ (reference sequence). V lost 3 bases, J lost 4 bases, and 11 bases lay in between. Written as DNA, the CDR3 is TGTGCCAGCAGCTTTGGAGGAGAGGCAGATACGCAGTATTTT. It translates to CASSFGGEADTQYF.

This chain joins TRBV5-1 and TRBJ1-6; 8 bases align to TRBD1. Germline values: CDR1 SGHRS, CDR2 YFSETQ. The junction had 5 bases not matched to a gene; V was cut back by 0 bases and J by 9 bases. CDR3 length equals 15 residues. The CDR3 nucleotides are TGCGCCAGCAGCTTGGGGGACAGGCTCTTTTCACCCCTCCACTTT. Encoded protein: CASSLGDRLFSPLHF.

CDR3 coding DNA: TGTGCCAGCAGCCCCCCCGATAGCGGGAGAGGCGGGGAGCTGTTTTTT. Its protein is CASSPPDSGRGGELFF. This chain joins TRBV5-4 and TRBJ2-2; TRBD2 matches 9 bases. This CDR3 has 16 amino acids. V lost 4 bases, J lost 7 bases, and 11 bases stayed unmatched. The germline V gene has CDR1 SGHNT and CDR2 YYREEE (reference sequence).

The rearrangement uses TRBV11-3 and TRBJ2-1; no reliable D call. The CDR3 runs to 12 residues. Germline values: CDR1 SGHNT, CDR2 YENEEA. V was clipped by 5 bases and J by 7 bases, with 9 bases between them. The DNA of the CDR3 is TGTGCCAGCAGCCGGCGGCGGAATGAGCAGTTCTTC. It is translated as CASSRRRNEQFF. Looking up the rest from reference TRBV11-3 and TRBJ2-1 gives the full variable domain: EAGVVQSPRYKIIEKKQPVAFWCNPISGHNTLYWYLQNLGQGPELLIRYENEEAVDDSQLPKDRFSAERLKGVDSTLKIQPAELGDSAVYLCASSRRRNEQFFGPGTRLTVL.

This clone was observed once. This sequence joins TRBV28 and TRBJ1-2; the D is unclear. CDR3 length: 13 residues. V shed 4 bases and J shed 7 bases, with 13 bases lying between them. CDR1 is MDHEN and CDR2 is SYDVKM in the germline V gene. CDR3 DNA: TGTGCCAGCAGTTCCCCCGGGTATATTGGCTACACCTTC. Protein sequence: CASSSPGYIGYTF.

V is TRBV18 and J is TRBJ1-2, with D possibly being TRBD1 (6 bases). Germline V gene sequence: CDR1 KGHSH, CDR2 LQKENI. Trimming took off 4 bases at V and 4 bases at J, with 10 bases between the two ends. The CDR3 loop spans 13 amino acids. The CDR3 is CASSRDTTYGYTF. CDR3 DNA sequence: TGTGCCAGCTCACGGGACACAACCTATGGCTACACCTTC.

The V call is TRBV10-2, the J call TRBJ1-2; D is undetermined. V was pared by 0 bases and J by 9 bases, with 14 bases between. Germline V gives CDR1 WSHSY, CDR2 SAAADI. This CDR3 is built from 14 residues. CDR3 amino acids: CASSESVTLSSYTF. CDR3 coding DNA: TGCGCCAGCAGTGAGTCGGTCACGTTGAGTAGCTACACCTTC.

The chain recombines TRBV6-6 with TRBJ1-4, with D possibly being TRBD1 (6 bases). V lost 1 base to trimming and J lost 7 bases, with 10 bases between them. The CDR3 has 14 amino acids. Germline V gene data show CDR1 as MNHNY and CDR2 as SVGAGI (reference sequence). CDR3 DNA sequence: TGTGCCAGCAGTTACTTCAGGGGCGGTGAAAAACTGTTTTTT. Its translation is CASSYFRGGEKLFF.

The chain recombines TRBV7-2 with TRBJ1-5; tentative D call: TRBD1 (5 bases). This CDR3 region has 16 residues. Germline assignment: CDR1 SGHTA and CDR2 FQGNSA. V was trimmed by 4 bases and J by 3 bases, leaving 16 bases between them. The CDR3: CASSSEAGLLNQPQHF. The DNA of the CDR3 is TGTGCCAGCAGCTCTGAGGCGGGACTCCTCAATCAGCCCCAGCATTTT.

The J gene is TRBJ1-1, the V gene TRBV28; D possibly corresponds to TRBD1 (6 bases). The ends were cut back, 5 bases at V and 10 bases at J, with 20 bases in the middle. Per the germline V gene, CDR1 is MDHEN and CDR2 is SYDVKM. CDR3 length: 14 residues. This chain's CDR3 is CASSRWTDLRGAFF. The CDR3 DNA is TGTGCCAGCAGTAGATGGACAGACCTACGGGGAGCTTTCTTT.

The rearrangement uses TRBV3-1 (or the pseudogene TRBV3-2) and TRBJ2-3; 8 nucleotides agree with TRBD2. Germline V gives CDR1 LGHDT, CDR2 YNNKEL (reference sequence). The V gene end was trimmed by 3 bases and the J gene end by 4 bases; junction bases not matched to a gene: 9. CDR3 length equals 16 residues. For the CDR3, the DNA is TGTGCCAGCAGCCAGCCGGGGGGGCTTGGAGCAGATACGCAGTATTTT. The encoded protein is CASSQPGGLGADTQYF.

V and J are TRBV27 and TRBJ1-1, with 12 bases matching TRBD1. The junction had 7 bases not matched to a gene; V was cut back by 5 bases and J by 0 bases. CDR1 and CDR2 from the germline V gene are MNHEY and SMNVEV (reference sequence). This CDR3 comprises 17 residues. CDR3 in amino acids: CASSPRDRGLVNTEAFF. The CDR3 bases are TGTGCCAGCAGTCCTCGGGACAGGGGGCTTGTGAACACTGAAGCTTTCTTT.

The J gene is TRBJ1-1, the V gene TRBV5-1; no clear D. There are 13 residues in the CDR3. V lost 3 bases, J lost 1 base, and 7 bases lay in between. Germline V gives CDR1 SGHRS, CDR2 YFSETQ. DNA of the CDR3: TGCGCCAGCAGCTCGCAGTGGAACACTGAAGCTTTCTTT. This encodes CASSSQWNTEAFF.

The gene calls are TRBV6-5 and TRBJ2-7, with D possibly being TRBD2 (6 bases). The length of the CDR3 is 15 residues. The V end lost 0 bases, the J end lost 2 bases, and 11 bases lay between the germline ends. Looked up from germline, CDR1 is MNHEY and CDR2 is SVGAGI. The CDR3 loop reads CASSYSAGKPYEQYF. The CDR3 DNA follows: TGTGCCAGCAGTTACTCGGCGGGAAAACCCTACGAGCAGTACTTC.

V gene TRBV15 combines with J gene TRBJ2-2; unclear D gene. The CDR3 sequence is 12 residues long. V lost 3 bases and J 5 bases, leaving 4 bases between the germline ends. Germline loops: CDR1 LNHNV, CDR2 YYDKDF (reference sequence). The CDR3 spells CATSSPTGELFF. In DNA form, the CDR3 reads TGTGCCACCAGCAGTCCAACCGGGGAGCTGTTTTTT. The whole variable domain, filled in from reference TRBV15 and TRBJ2-2, reads DAMVIQNPRYQVTQFGKPVTLSCSQTLNHNVMYWYQQKSSQAPKLLFHYYDKDFNNEADTPDNFQSRRPNTSFCFLDIRSPGLGDTAMYLCATSSPTGELFFGEGSRLTVL.

The rearrangement links TRBV11-2 to TRBJ1-2; TRBD1 matches 8 bases. The CDR3 extends over 16 amino acids. The V and J ends lost 5 bases and 4 bases, in that order; junction bases with no gene match: 12. CDR1 SGHAT and CDR2 FQNNGV come from the germline V gene. CDR3 DNA: TGTGCCAGCAGCCCCGGGACAGGCAGAGGGGCCTATGGCTACACCTTC. It yields the protein CASSPGTGRGAYGYTF.

V and J are TRBV3-1 (or the pseudogene TRBV3-2) and TRBJ1-1; D gene ambiguous. This CDR3 has 15 residues. Germline CDR1 is LGHDT and CDR2 is YNNKEL (reference sequence). V was clipped by 4 bases and J by 2 bases, with 14 bases between them. In DNA form, the CDR3 reads TGTGCCAGCAGCCTGAGGGCCGGAGGAAACACTGAAGCTTTCTTT. As protein: CASSLRAGGNTEAFF.

The chain links TRBV28 to TRBJ1-5; tentative D call: TRBD1 (5 bases). There are 13 residues in the CDR3. Germline assignment: CDR1 MDHEN and CDR2 SYDVKM. Trimming took off 6 bases at V and 4 bases at J, with 10 bases between the two ends. DNA for the CDR3: TGTGCCAGCAGCTGGGGCCTGAATCAGCCCCAGCATTTT. Protein product: CASSWGLNQPQHF.

The V gene is TRBV20-1, the J gene TRBJ1-1; possibly TRBD1 for D (6 bases). V lost 4 bases and J 6 bases, leaving 9 bases between the germline ends. Germline V gives CDR1 DFQATT, CDR2 SNEGSKA (reference sequence). This CDR3 contains 11 residues. CDR3 loop: CSATRGPEAFF. Here the CDR3 DNA reads TGCAGTGCTACGCGGGGGCCTGAAGCTTTCTTT.

V usage is TRBV18 and J usage is TRBJ2-7; TRBD2 agrees at 8 bases. The CDR3 sequence is 15 residues long. V gave up 3 bases and J gave up 2 bases; unmatched junction bases: 6. Per germline, CDR1 KGHSH and CDR2 LQKENI. The CDR3 loop reads CASSPTSGSTYEQYF. In DNA, the CDR3 is TGTGCCAGCTCACCCACTAGCGGATCTACCTACGAGCAGTACTTC.

This clone was picked up a small number of times. The genes are TRBV2 and TRBJ1-4, with 8 bases identical to TRBD1. The germline CDR1 and CDR2 sequences are SNHLY and FYNNEI. After removal of 6 bases from V and 9 bases from J, the junction contained 6 bases not matched to a gene. The CDR3 runs to 13 residues. CDR3 loop: CASRDREGQKLFF. The DNA for the CDR3 is TGTGCCAGCAGGGACAGGGAGGGTCAAAAACTGTTTTTT.